The sample holds one count of the clone carrying this T cell receptor (beta chain). As yet, its antigen is unknown. CDR3 regions were amplified by Arm-PCR using iRepertoire HTBI primers to build TCR beta libraries. Each CDR3 protein gets one entry after TCRdb re-called the multiplex PCR reads with MiXCR. The repertoire holds 250,000 to 400,000 distinct CDR3 sequences, with 15% to 20% as singletons. The sample is drawn from a study of regulatory T cells in long-lasting Graves disease. General observations from the study: Less diverse TCR repertoires were seen in persistent Graves' patients than in newly diagnosed ones. Between persistent patients, about 2,500 public clonotypes were shared, exceeding the approximately 900 shared between new patients.

Time point reported: newly diagnosed GD, antithyroid drugs for less than 3 months. The TCR library was made from RNA that had been extracted from PBMCs in TRIzol. The input for sequencing was peripheral blood mononuclear cells (PBMCs), taken at new diagnosis, from a patient treated with antithyroid drugs. This sequence was found in a female donor with Graves disease.

DNA of the CDR3: TGTGCCAGCCACGGATCGACGGGGGCGACCACCGGGGAGCTGTTTTTT. Its translation: CASHGSTGATTGELFF. The V gene is TRBV14, the J gene TRBJ2-2, with D perhaps assigned TRBD1 or TRBD2 (6 bases each). This CDR3 contains 16 residues. The V end was cut by 8 bases, the J end by 4 bases, with 20 bases between. Germline values: CDR1 SGHDN, CDR2 FVKESK.